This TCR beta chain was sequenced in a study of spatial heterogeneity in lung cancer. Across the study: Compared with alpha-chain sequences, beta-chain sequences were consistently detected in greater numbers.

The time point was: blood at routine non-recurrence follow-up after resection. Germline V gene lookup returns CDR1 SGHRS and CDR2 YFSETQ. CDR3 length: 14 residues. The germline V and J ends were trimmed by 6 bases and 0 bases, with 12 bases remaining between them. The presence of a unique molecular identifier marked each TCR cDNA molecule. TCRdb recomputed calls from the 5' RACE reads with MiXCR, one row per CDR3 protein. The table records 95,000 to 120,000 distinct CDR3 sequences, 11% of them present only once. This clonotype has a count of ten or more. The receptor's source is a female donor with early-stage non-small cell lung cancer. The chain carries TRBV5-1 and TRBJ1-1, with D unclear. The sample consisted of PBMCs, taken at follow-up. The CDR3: CASTRGSMNTEAFF. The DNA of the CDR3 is TGCGCCAGCACCAGAGGGTCCATGAACACTGAAGCTTTCTTT.